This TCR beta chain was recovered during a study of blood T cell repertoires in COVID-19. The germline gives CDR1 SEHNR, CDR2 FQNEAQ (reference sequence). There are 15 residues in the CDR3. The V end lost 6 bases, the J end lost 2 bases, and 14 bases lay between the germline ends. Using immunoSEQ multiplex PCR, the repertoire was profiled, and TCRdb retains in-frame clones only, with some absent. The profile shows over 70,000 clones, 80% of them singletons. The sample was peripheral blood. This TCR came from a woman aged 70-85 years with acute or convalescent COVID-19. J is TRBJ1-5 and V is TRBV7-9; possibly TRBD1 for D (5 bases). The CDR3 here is CASSPSAGGNQPQHF. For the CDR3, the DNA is TGTGCCAGCAGTCCCTCCGCGGGGGGCAATCAGCCCCAGCATTTT. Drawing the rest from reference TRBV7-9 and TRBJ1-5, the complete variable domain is DTGVSQNPRHKITKRGQNVTFRCDPISEHNRLYWYRQTLGQGPEFLTYFQNEAQLEKSRLLSDRFSAERPKGSFSTLEIQRTEQGDSAMYLCASSPSAGGNQPQHFGDGTRLSIL.